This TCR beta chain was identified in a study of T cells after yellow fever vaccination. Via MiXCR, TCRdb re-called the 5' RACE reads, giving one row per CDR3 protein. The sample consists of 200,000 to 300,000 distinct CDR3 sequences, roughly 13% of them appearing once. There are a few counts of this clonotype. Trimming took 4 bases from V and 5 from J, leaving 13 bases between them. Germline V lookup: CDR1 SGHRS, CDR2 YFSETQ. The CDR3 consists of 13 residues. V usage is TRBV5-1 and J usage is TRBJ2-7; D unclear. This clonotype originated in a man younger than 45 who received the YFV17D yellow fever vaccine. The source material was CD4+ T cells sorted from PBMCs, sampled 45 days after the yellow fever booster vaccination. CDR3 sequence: CASSGSSPHEQYF. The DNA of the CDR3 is TGCGCCAGCAGCGGATCGAGCCCCCACGAGCAGTACTTC.